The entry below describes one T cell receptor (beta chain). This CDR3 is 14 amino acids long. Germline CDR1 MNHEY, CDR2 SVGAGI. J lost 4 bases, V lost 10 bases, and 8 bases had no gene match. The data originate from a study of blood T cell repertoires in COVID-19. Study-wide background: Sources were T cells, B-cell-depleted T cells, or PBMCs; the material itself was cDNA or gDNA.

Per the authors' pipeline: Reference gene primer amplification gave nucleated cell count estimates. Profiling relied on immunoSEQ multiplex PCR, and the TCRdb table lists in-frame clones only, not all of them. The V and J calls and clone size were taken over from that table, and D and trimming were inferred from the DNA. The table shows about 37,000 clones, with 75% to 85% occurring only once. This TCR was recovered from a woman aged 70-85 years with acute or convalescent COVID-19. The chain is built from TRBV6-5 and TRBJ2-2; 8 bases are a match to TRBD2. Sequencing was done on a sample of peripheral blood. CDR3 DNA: TGTGCCACTAAGCCGGGAGGGCCCACCGGGGAGCTGTTTTTT. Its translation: CATKPGGPTGELFF.